What follows are 5 T cell receptor beta chains derived from one specimen sequenced in a study of T cell responses to AZD1222 COVID-19 vaccine. Clones were sequenced by immunoSEQ multiplex PCR, and TCRdb holds only the in-frame ones, with some missing. In the table there are 200,000 to 250,000 clones, around 94% of which are singletons. Sequenced here: peripheral blood, sampled 28 days after the second dose of the MenACWY control vaccine. The receptors shown here come from an adult who received the MenACWY meningococcal vaccine as a control.

The rearrangement joins TRBV12-3 or TRBV12-4 to TRBJ1-1; TRBD1 matches at 7 bases. Trimming cost V 7 bases and J 1 base; bases outside gene matches: 3. This CDR3 is 13 amino acids long. The CDR3 protein is CASNRQGNTEAFF. The CDR3 region has the DNA TGTGCCAGCAACAGACAGGGGAACACTGAAGCTTTCTTT.

This clone was recorded once. V gene TRBV6-5 combines with J gene TRBJ1-3; D is ambiguous. Trimming pared 0 bases from V and 0 bases from J, leaving 6 bases between. This CDR3 is 15 amino acids long. Germline CDR1 and CDR2: MNHEY and SVGAGI. CDR3 region: CASSYSGNSGNTIYF. CDR3 nucleotide sequence: TGTGCCAGCAGTTACTCTGGCAACTCTGGAAACACCATATATTTT.

V is TRBV3-1 (or the pseudogene TRBV3-2) and J is TRBJ2-1, with D hard to call. CDR1 LGHDT and CDR2 YNNKEL come from the germline V gene (reference sequence). The CDR3 consists of 13 residues. Trimming left V 0 bases short and J 9 bases short, with 9 bases between. As DNA, the CDR3 is TGTGCCAGCAGCCAAGATCCGGTGGGTGAGCAGTTCTTC. Translated, it gives CASSQDPVGEQFF.

The chain carries TRBV24-1 and TRBJ1-5; D not resolved. Germline loops: CDR1 KGHDR, CDR2 SFDVKD. V was pared by 7 bases and J by 0 bases, with 9 bases between. The CDR3 runs to 14 residues. CDR3 nucleotides: TGTGCCACCAGCGGACCATTTAGCAATCAGCCCCAGCATTTT. Translated, it gives CATSGPFSNQPQHF.

This chain joins TRBV7-2 and TRBJ1-5; TRBD1 is a possible D gene (6 bases). The CDR3 is made up of 18 amino acids. Germline V gene sequence: CDR1 SGHTA, CDR2 FQGNSA. Trimming cost V 3 bases and J 0 bases, with 18 bases left between them. The CDR3 loop reads CASSFFTGGAISNQPQHF. CDR3 in DNA: TGTGCCAGCAGCTTTTTCACTGGGGGGGCGATTAGCAATCAGCCCCAGCATTTT.